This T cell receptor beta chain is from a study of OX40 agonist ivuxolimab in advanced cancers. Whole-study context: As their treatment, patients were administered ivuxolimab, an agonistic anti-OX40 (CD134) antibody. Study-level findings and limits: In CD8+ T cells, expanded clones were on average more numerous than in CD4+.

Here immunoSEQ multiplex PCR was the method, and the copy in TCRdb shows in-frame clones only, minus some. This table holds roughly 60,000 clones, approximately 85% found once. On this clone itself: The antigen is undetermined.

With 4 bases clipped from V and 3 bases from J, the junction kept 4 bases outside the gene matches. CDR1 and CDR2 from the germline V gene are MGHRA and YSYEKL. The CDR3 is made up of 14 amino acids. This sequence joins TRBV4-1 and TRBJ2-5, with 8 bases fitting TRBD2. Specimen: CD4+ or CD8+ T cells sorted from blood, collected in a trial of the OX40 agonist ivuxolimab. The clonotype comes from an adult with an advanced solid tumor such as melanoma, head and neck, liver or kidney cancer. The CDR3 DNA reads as TGCGCCAGCAGCCGGAACGGGAGGGAAGAGACCCAGTACTTC. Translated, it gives CASSRNGREETQYF.